The entry below gives a single TCR beta chain sequence along with its context. Its specific antigen is unknown. No much larger clonotype is one base removed from it; base qualities were not supplied. The data derive from a study of shared clonotypes between healthy human individuals (dated by TCRdb to about 2020). With regard to the full study: Two women and a few men aged 18 to 49 years were included in the cohort. Each donor's leukapheresis produced roughly between roughly 0.85 and 10 billion PBMCs. To estimate repertoire size and how much clonotypes are shared between individuals, the study performed deep sequencing of blood TCR repertoires from about five healthy adults. Libraries were prepared and TCR repertoires were sequenced by different laboratories using diverse techniques, in order to increase sequencing depth and limit assay-specific biases. For each donor, CD4 naive and CD4 memory were each given three plates, CD8 naive was given two plates, and CD8 memory was given one plate. The paper's findings and limits, for the study overall: Sampling was restricted to blood, and TCR repertoires in tissue are likely to differ from TCR repertoires in blood. Incomplete sequencing was indicated by rarefaction of sorted-subset datasets, despite the large sequencing depth. Pairwise subsampling indicated that sequencing depth was expected to affect the degree of clonotype sharing among donors. Compared with non-shared clonotypes, the clonotypes found in all four sorted-subset donors had higher generation probabilities. When a few donors were compared, the shared fraction of clonotypes was around 5% for naive CD4, more than 3% for naive CD8, 2.3% for memory CD4, and around 0.37% for memory CD8. The small number of donors limited the genetic and exposure-history diversity represented. Larger estimated clonotype richness was generally found for naive subsets than for memory subsets.

The donors were healthy, HIV-negative adults who had no recently reported acute infections or vaccinations. Every donor was a Caucasian adult residing in Nashville, Tennessee, USA. CD4+ T cells were enriched by magnetic negative selection; naive cells were then positively selected on CD45RA, and the negative fraction formed the memory subset. Blood was collected by leukapheresis, and PBMCs were isolated by Ficoll-Histopaque density gradient centrifugation and then cryopreserved in liquid nitrogen vapor phase. Purity and quantity of every magnetically sorted T cell population were checked by analytical flow cytometry. Genomic DNA was isolated from every sorted fraction and measured by UV absorbance on a Nanodrop 2000c. Using the deep immunoSEQ assay, multiplex PCR amplified TCR CDR3 regions from genomic DNA. For each cell subset, the extracted genomic DNA was distributed evenly across all wells of several immunoSEQ 96-well plates, and each plate served as one replicate. For sorted subsets, about 220 ng of genomic DNA, equivalent to some 33,000 T cell genomes, went into each replicate PCR. Purified libraries were quantified with a Qubit 3.0 fluorometer, sized on a Bioanalyzer 2100, and re-quantified with the KAPA Library Quantification kit. Each immunoSEQ 96-well plate was sequenced on its own single-read 150-cycle Illumina NextSeq 550 flow cell. Under the source paper's analysis protocol: Because only junctional sequences without quality scores were contained in the immunoSEQ output, filtering matching that applied to full-length reads could not be performed. Sequences were annotated with PyIR, a Python wrapper for IgBLAST v1.9, using IMGT germline references to assign V/J genes and CDR3. Reads were filtered out if the reads had weak V/J assignments (E-value above 1e-6), no CDR3, stop codons, out-of-frame junctions, or ambiguous translated residues. V3J clonotypes were defined by identical inferred V gene, J gene, and CDR3 amino acid sequence. Percentage overlap between repertoires was calculated by dividing the number of shared unique clonotypes by the size of the smaller repertoire. Repertoire richness was assessed with RTK rarefaction, the Chao1 estimator, and Recon v2.1 estimates of unobserved clonotypes. OLGA was used to compute generation probabilities for all TCRbeta clonotypes that the gDNA method yielded from a handful of donors. TCRdb mirrors the immuneACCESS table, restricted to in-frame sequences. Some clones are absent from its copies; in checked studies, under half trace to an unresolved V gene, and the reason for the others is unknown. From that table come the V and J calls and clone size; the DNA was used to work out D and trimming. A total of some 2,000,000 clones appear in this sample, around 95% of them only once. 0.13% of the sample rests with the top ten.

Deletion took 0 bases off V and 4 bases off J, with a span of 15 bases between the germline ends. Its CDR3 holds 16 amino acids, cysteine through phenylalanine. Only the CDR3 DNA stays, 48 bases, in frame from base 1. Via the germline V gene, CDR1 is LGHNT and CDR2 FRNRAP. The chain is encoded by TRBV12-5 joined to TRBJ1-1; matching of 5 bases hints at TRBD1 as the D gene. The sample taken for sequencing was naive CD4+ T cells sorted from blood. In light of the paper, this sample's cell subset or site label describes: CD45RA+ positively selected. The receptor's source is a man aged 18 to 29 in good health. The CDR3 protein: CASGLVRDRGGTEAFF. The bases are TGTGCTAGTGGTTTGGTACGGGACCGGGGGGGCACTGAAGCTTTCTTT.